This T cell receptor (beta chain) comes out of a study of T cell responses to AZD1222 COVID-19 vaccine. Sequencing was performed with immunoSEQ multiplex PCR; in TCRdb, only in-frame clones are kept and a portion is missing. The data hold about 120,000 clones, with approximately 86% observed a single time. On this clone itself: Its antigen is not known.

General study findings and limits: In all cases, repertoires were sampled only after the peak T cell response. Baseline testing showed seropositivity in only 5 or 6 AZD1222 recipients. A mostly white British donor set with more females was recruited, and clonal diversity was possibly underestimated. With two AZD1222 doses given, Spike-specific TCR breadth and depth both rose.

This CDR3 has 14 amino acids. Germline V lookup: CDR1 SGHDN, CDR2 FVKESK. V trimming: 3 bases; J trimming: 6 bases; junction bases outside the gene matches: 5. The clonotype was recovered from an adult in good health. Specimen: peripheral blood, collected on day 0 of AZD1222 vaccination. V is TRBV14 and J is TRBJ2-1, with TRBD1 identical over 7 bases. In nucleotides, the CDR3 is TGTGCCAGCAGCCACAACAGGGGCCCCAATGAGCAGTTCTTC. This sequence encodes CASSHNRGPNEQFF.